A single T cell receptor (beta chain) is shown here with its context. The V end lost 2 bases, the J end lost 9 bases, and 11 bases lay between the germline ends. The CDR3 loop spans 13 amino acids. Germline V CDR1 and CDR2: MNHEY, SMNVEV (reference sequence). The data originate from a study of PD-L1 blockade in urothelial cancer. The wider study: In the mid-2010s therapy began: atezolizumab 1,200 mg intravenously every 3 weeks. Enrolled patients had been treated previously with 0 to 3 chemotherapy regimens. Median blood clonality was around 0.08, with some 89,000 unique TCRs.

Time point of the sample: peripheral blood 6 weeks after treatment start. The patients had locally advanced or metastatic urothelial carcinoma. The repertoire was sequenced with immunoSEQ multiplex PCR; TCRdb's copy has only in-frame clones and lacks some. The data contain 45,000 to 60,000 clones, 88% of them singletons. This chain connects TRBV27 to TRBJ2-1; a weak D match, TRBD1 (5 bases). The receptor comes from a man in his sixties with urothelial cancer. Sequencing was performed on PBMCs, taken around atezolizumab (anti-PD-L1) treatment. The CDR3 sequence: CASSLVLGVEQFF. CDR3 DNA sequence: TGTGCCAGCAGTTTAGTGTTAGGGGTTGAGCAGTTCTTC.